The rows below give T cell receptor beta chains drawn from one sample of a study of cytomegalovirus exposure and HLA in healthy donors. Profiled with immunoSEQ multiplex PCR; TCRdb holds only in-frame clones, not every one. The sample has under 120,000 clones, about 74% seen once. Sequencing used PBMCs. The receptors were sampled from a female donor in good health and CMV-seropositive. The CDR3 runs from the conserved cysteine through the conserved F or W. Each record gives: V gene, D gene, clone size, J gene, CDR3 protein, CDR3 DNA. D genes are given only for firm matches. A clone size is listed for some rows: how often the clone was seen (once, few, many), or a class if it is expanded.

V gene: TRBV27
D gene: TRBD1
clone size: .
J gene: TRBJ2-1
CDR3 protein: CASSFGQGVYNEQFF
CDR3 DNA: TGTGCCAGCAGTTTCGGGCAGGGGGTCTACAATGAGCAGTTCTTC

V gene: TRBV4-1
D gene: .
clone size: few
J gene: TRBJ1-5
CDR3 protein: CASSRGSLVDQPQHF
CDR3 DNA: TGCGCCAGCAGCCGAGGGTCCCTGGTCGATCAGCCCCAGCATTTT

V gene: TRBV5-1
D gene: TRBD2
clone size: .
J gene: TRBJ2-1
CDR3 protein: CASGETSGRVYNEQFF
CDR3 DNA: TGCGCCAGCGGAGAGACTAGCGGGAGGGTGTACAATGAGCAGTTCTTC

V gene: TRBV5-4
D gene: .
clone size: .
J gene: TRBJ1-4
CDR3 protein: CASSLRAGEKLFF
CDR3 DNA: TGTGCCAGCAGCTTAAGGGCGGGTGAAAAACTGTTTTTT

V gene: TRBV2
D gene: .
clone size: .
J gene: TRBJ2-3
CDR3 protein: CASSENSFFTDTQYF
CDR3 DNA: TGTGCCAGCAGTGAAAACTCCTTTTTCACAGATACGCAGTATTTT

V gene: TRBV7-2
D gene: .
clone size: .
J gene: TRBJ1-5
CDR3 protein: CASSPETGVGNQPQHF
CDR3 DNA: TGTGCCAGCAGCCCAGAGACCGGGGTTGGCAATCAGCCCCAGCATTTT

V gene: TRBV9
D gene: TRBD2
clone size: .
J gene: TRBJ2-7
CDR3 protein: CASSPSGSSLNEQYF
CDR3 DNA: TGTGCCAGCAGCCCTAGCGGGAGCAGCTTGAACGAGCAGTACTTC

V gene: TRBV5-1
D gene: TRBD2
clone size: once
J gene: TRBJ2-2
CDR3 protein: CASSPQGVPDGRAGELFF
CDR3 DNA: TGCGCCAGCAGCCCCCAGGGCGTACCCGACGGGAGGGCCGGGGAGCTGTTTTTT

V gene: TRBV9
D gene: TRBD2
clone size: .
J gene: TRBJ2-3
CDR3 protein: CASSVDYSGGVGDTQYF
CDR3 DNA: TGTGCCAGCAGCGTAGATTATAGCGGGGGAGTAGGAGATACGCAGTATTTT

V gene: TRBV5-1
D gene: TRBD1
clone size: few
J gene: TRBJ1-2
CDR3 protein: CASSLLQGNYGYTF
CDR3 DNA: TGCGCCAGCAGCCTTCTACAGGGGAACTATGGCTACACCTTC

V gene: TRBV30
D gene: .
clone size: .
J gene: TRBJ1-4
CDR3 protein: CAWTPQANEKLFF
CDR3 DNA: TGTGCCTGGACGCCGCAGGCTAATGAAAAACTGTTTTTT

V gene: TRBV7-9
D gene: .
clone size: .
J gene: TRBJ1-1
CDR3 protein: CASTPSAEAFF
CDR3 DNA: TGTGCCAGCACACCCAGCGCTGAAGCTTTCTTT

V gene: TRBV7-2
D gene: .
clone size: .
J gene: TRBJ2-3
CDR3 protein: CASSLSGDTQYF
CDR3 DNA: TGTGCCAGCAGCTTGAGCGGGGATACGCAGTATTTT

V gene: TRBV11-2
D gene: .
clone size: few
J gene: TRBJ2-7
CDR3 protein: CASSLTAQREQYF
CDR3 DNA: TGTGCCAGCAGCTTAACGGCGCAGCGCGAGCAGTACTTC

V gene: TRBV2
D gene: TRBD1
clone size: .
J gene: TRBJ1-1
CDR3 protein: CASSEYGQGAEAFF
CDR3 DNA: TGTGCCAGCAGTGAATATGGCCAGGGGGCTGAAGCTTTCTTT

V gene: TRBV30
D gene: .
clone size: .
J gene: TRBJ2-3
CDR3 protein: CAWSRASSTDTQYF
CDR3 DNA: TGTGCCTGGAGTAGAGCGAGCTCCACAGATACGCAGTATTTT

V gene: TRBV5-1
D gene: .
clone size: .
J gene: TRBJ2-3
CDR3 protein: CASSLPQGRTDTQYF
CDR3 DNA: TGCGCCAGCAGCTTGCCCCAGGGGAGAACAGATACGCAGTATTTT

V gene: TRBV7-6
D gene: TRBD2
clone size: .
J gene: TRBJ2-7
CDR3 protein: CASSKGYGETSSQAQQYF
CDR3 DNA: TGTGCCAGCAGCAAGGGGTACGGTGAGACTAGCAGTCAGGCCCAGCAGTACTTC

V gene: TRBV4-1
D gene: TRBD1
clone size: .
J gene: TRBJ2-1
CDR3 protein: CASSTGQGPLDEQFF
CDR3 DNA: TGCGCCAGCAGCACTGGACAGGGTCCTTTGGATGAGCAGTTCTTC

V gene: TRBV5-5
D gene: .
clone size: once
J gene: TRBJ1-1
CDR3 protein: CASSPVPDNSEAFF
CDR3 DNA: TGTGCCAGCAGCCCTGTCCCGGACAACTCTGAAGCTTTCTTT

V gene: TRBV5-4
D gene: .
clone size: .
J gene: TRBJ1-4
CDR3 protein: CASSLSPGGNEKLFF
CDR3 DNA: TGTGCCAGCAGCTTGTCCCCGGGGGGGAATGAAAAACTGTTTTTT

V gene: TRBV4-3
D gene: .
clone size: .
J gene: TRBJ1-6
CDR3 protein: CASSQETVPNSPLHF
CDR3 DNA: TGCGCCAGCAGCCAAGAGACAGTGCCGAATTCACCCCTCCACTTT

V gene: TRBV7-2
D gene: .
clone size: .
J gene: TRBJ1-1
CDR3 protein: CASSLSTPNTEAFF
CDR3 DNA: TGTGCCAGCAGCTTATCGACACCGAACACTGAAGCTTTCTTT

V gene: TRBV11-2
D gene: TRBD1
clone size: once
J gene: TRBJ2-7
CDR3 protein: CASSPTGGPYEQYF
CDR3 DNA: TGTGCCAGCAGCCCGACAGGGGGGCCGTACGAGCAGTACTTC

V gene: TRBV6-6
D gene: TRBD2
clone size: .
J gene: TRBJ2-1
CDR3 protein: CASRASGRAYEQFF
CDR3 DNA: TGTGCCAGCAGGGCTAGCGGGAGGGCGTATGAGCAGTTCTTC

V gene: TRBV7-6
D gene: TRBD2
clone size: once
J gene: TRBJ2-1
CDR3 protein: CASSLGGSGGYNEQFF
CDR3 DNA: TGTGCCAGCAGCTTAGGAGGCAGCGGGGGTTACAATGAGCAGTTCTTC

V gene: TRBV5-1
D gene: TRBD1
clone size: .
J gene: TRBJ1-6
CDR3 protein: CASSPGGNNSPLHF
CDR3 DNA: TGCGCCAGCAGCCCAGGGGGCAATAATTCACCCCTCCACTTT

V gene: TRBV5-1
D gene: .
clone size: .
J gene: TRBJ1-2
CDR3 protein: CASSLDRLGGYTF
CDR3 DNA: TGCGCCAGCAGCTTGGACAGGCTGGGTGGCTACACCTTC

V gene: TRBV18
D gene: .
clone size: .
J gene: TRBJ2-7
CDR3 protein: CASSSALPGPGRGTYEQYF
CDR3 DNA: TGTGCCAGCTCATCAGCTTTACCGGGGCCAGGGAGGGGGACCTACGAGCAGTACTTC

V gene: TRBV29-1
D gene: TRBD1
clone size: .
J gene: TRBJ2-7
CDR3 protein: CSVAPRQGFNEQYF
CDR3 DNA: TGCAGCGTTGCCCCCAGACAGGGGTTTAACGAGCAGTACTTC

V gene: TRBV7-2
D gene: TRBD1
clone size: .
J gene: TRBJ1-1
CDR3 protein: CASSSQGGRGGTEAFF
CDR3 DNA: TGTGCCAGCAGCTCCCAAGGGGGCAGGGGAGGCACTGAAGCTTTCTTT

V gene: TRBV11-3
D gene: TRBD2
clone size: .
J gene: TRBJ2-1
CDR3 protein: CASSPGGTNTLEQFF
CDR3 DNA: TGTGCCAGCAGCCCGGGGGGGACCAATACATTGGAGCAGTTCTTC

V gene: TRBV9
D gene: .
clone size: .
J gene: TRBJ1-3
CDR3 protein: CASSVDSSGNTIYF
CDR3 DNA: TGTGCCAGCAGCGTAGACAGCTCTGGAAACACCATATATTTT

V gene: TRBV6-5
D gene: .
clone size: .
J gene: TRBJ1-2
CDR3 protein: CASSSPPGDYTF
CDR3 DNA: TGTGCCAGCAGTTCACCCCCGGGGGACTACACCTTC

V gene: TRBV7-6
D gene: TRBD1
clone size: once
J gene: TRBJ1-2
CDR3 protein: CASSFDRGNYGYTF
CDR3 DNA: TGTGCCAGCAGCTTTGACAGGGGAAACTATGGCTACACCTTC

V gene: TRBV7-9
D gene: .
clone size: .
J gene: TRBJ2-2
CDR3 protein: CSSSLDVGRTGELFF
CDR3 DNA: TGTTCCAGCAGCTTAGATGTGGGCCGCACCGGGGAGCTGTTTTTT

V gene: TRBV30
D gene: TRBD1
clone size: few
J gene: TRBJ1-6
CDR3 protein: CAWSGDRENSPLHF
CDR3 DNA: TGTGCCTGGAGTGGGGACAGGGAGAATTCACCCCTCCACTTT

V gene: TRBV11-1
D gene: .
clone size: .
J gene: TRBJ1-2
CDR3 protein: CASSLDHKRQTNYGYTF
CDR3 DNA: TGTGCCAGCAGCTTAGACCATAAGAGGCAGACGAACTATGGCTACACCTTC

V gene: TRBV5-5
D gene: .
clone size: .
J gene: TRBJ2-7
CDR3 protein: CASSLRGHLMGEQYF
CDR3 DNA: TGTGCCAGCAGCCTCAGGGGCCATCTCATGGGGGAGCAGTACTTC

V gene: TRBV19
D gene: .
clone size: .
J gene: TRBJ1-2
CDR3 protein: CASIKDSYTNYGYTF
CDR3 DNA: TGTGCCAGTATAAAGGACAGCTACACCAACTATGGCTACACCTTC

V gene: TRBV7-3
D gene: .
clone size: .
J gene: TRBJ2-3
CDR3 protein: CASSLSGGGDTQYF
CDR3 DNA: TGTGCCAGCAGCTTAAGTGGAGGAGGAGATACGCAGTATTTT